Listed below are T cell receptor beta chains from one sample, sequenced in a study of blood T cell repertoires in COVID-19. The protocol was immunoSEQ multiplex PCR, while the TCRdb copy is restricted to in-frame clones and leaves out a portion. The data show 330,000 or so clones, roughly nine tenths seen once. Material: peripheral blood. Receptor source: a woman in her fifties or sixties with COVID-19, enrolled during active disease. CDR3s include the opening cysteine and the closing phenylalanine or tryptophan. The D gene is left open where the match is weak. Expanded clones get a size class; other rows say once, few or many, or leave the size out.

TRBJ2-2 once TRBD1 TRBV9 TGTGCCAGCAGCGTCCGACAGGGTGCGAACACCGGGGAGCTGTTTTTT CASSVRQGANTGELFF
TRBJ2-1 . TRBD1 TRBV5-4 TGTGCCAGCAGCCAAGACCAGGGGGTAGGCAATGAGCAGTTCTTC CASSQDQGVGNEQFF
TRBJ1-1 . . TRBV28 TGTGCCAGCAGCAAACAAAGGAAGGACTTCACTGAAGCTTTCTTT CASSKQRKDFTEAFF
TRBJ1-4 once TRBD1 TRBV7-9 TGTGCCAGCAGCCATGGACAGGGTTGGGAAAAACTGTTTTTT CASSHGQGWEKLFF
TRBJ2-3 . . TRBV6-5 TGTGCCAGCAGTTACCAGCAGCGAGGAGATACGCAGTATTTT CASSYQQRGDTQYF
TRBJ2-5 . TRBD2 TRBV3-1/TRBV3-2 TGTGCCAGCAGCCATAGCGGGGGGACAGAGACCCAGTACTTC CASSHSGGTETQYF
TRBJ1-5 . TRBD1 TRBV7-8 TGTGCCAGCAGCCCGCGGACAGGCGATCTTTATAGCAATCAGCCCCAGCATTTT CASSPRTGDLYSNQPQHF
TRBJ1-1 . . TRBV6-5 TGTGCCAGCAGTTCCTTGATGACACCGAACACTGAAGCTTTCTTT CASSSLMTPNTEAFF
TRBJ1-5 . . TRBV5-1 TGCGCCAGCAGCCTGGAGAGCGGGAGCAATCAGCCCCAGCATTTT CASSLESGSNQPQHF
TRBJ1-2 . . TRBV18 TGTGCCAGCTCACCAATCCCGATGGGGCCTCTGAAGGGCTACACCTTC CASSPIPMGPLKGYTF
TRBJ1-4 . . TRBV5-1 TGCGCCAGCAGCTTGGACAGGGCCAGTGAAAAACTGTTTTTT CASSLDRASEKLFF
TRBJ1-1 few . TRBV4-1 TGCGCCAGCAGCCAAGCCAGGGGCACTGAAGCTTTCTTT CASSQARGTEAFF
TRBJ2-5 . . TRBV2 TGTGGGGCAGGGTCCCCTCCGTACCAAGAGACCCAGTACTTC CGAGSPPYQETQYF
TRBJ2-5 . . TRBV4-2 TGTGCCAGCAGCCAAGCCCGGGAGACCCAGTACTTC CASSQARETQYF
TRBJ2-7 . . TRBV6-5 TGTGCCAGCAGTAGATCAGGGGTCCTCTACGAGCAGTACTTC CASSRSGVLYEQYF
TRBJ2-5 . . TRBV5-1 TGCGCCAGCAGCCCCCGGGACACCCAAGAGACCCAGTACTTC CASSPRDTQETQYF
TRBJ1-2 . TRBD1 TRBV15 TGTGCCACCAGCAGTACAGGGGTCTATGGCTACACCTTC CATSSTGVYGYTF
TRBJ2-7 . TRBD1 TRBV7-3 TGTGCCAGCAGCTCGGGACAGCCCTACGAGCAGTACTTC CASSSGQPYEQYF
TRBJ1-3 . . TRBV5-1 TGCGCCAGCAGCTTGGGGGGCAACTCTGGAAACACCATATATTTT CASSLGGNSGNTIYF
TRBJ1-1 . . TRBV7-2 TGTGCCAGCAGCTTACGTCCGCTCGGCCAGGGTGAAGCTTTCTTT CASSLRPLGQGEAFF
TRBJ2-1 . TRBD1 TRBV6-5 TGTGCCAGCAGAGAGACAGGGCCAATGGAGCAGTTCTTC CASRETGPMEQFF
TRBJ1-2 . . TRBV28 TGTGCCAGCAGTCCCGGCGGTAATAACTATGGCTACACCTTC CASSPGGNNYGYTF
TRBJ1-3 . . TRBV11-1 TGTGCCAGCAGCTTCGGTCAGGGAGGCGGAAACACCATATATTTT CASSFGQGGGNTIYF
TRBJ2-3 . TRBD2 TRBV24-1 TGTGCCACCAGTGACCCGGGACTAGCATTGGCAGATACGCAGTATTTT CATSDPGLALADTQYF
TRBJ2-5 . . TRBV18 TGTGCCAGCTCACTGACGGACAGTCAAGAGACCCAGTACTTC CASSLTDSQETQYF
TRBJ2-7 . . TRBV15 TGTGCCACCAGCAGAGACCTGGGTCGGAGCTACGAGCAGTACTTC CATSRDLGRSYEQYF
TRBJ1-2 . TRBD1 TRBV11-1 TGTGCCAGCAGCTTAGCCGGGACAGGAGGGTATGGCTACACCTTC CASSLAGTGGYGYTF
TRBJ1-5 . TRBD1 TRBV19 TGTGCCAGTAGTATAGATCGCGACAGGGGGTACTCCAGCTATAGCAATCAGCCCCAGCATTTT CASSIDRDRGYSSYSNQPQHF
TRBJ2-7 . TRBD1 TRBV5-1 TGCGCCAGCAGCTTGCAGGGGGCTGGGTACGAGCAGTACTTC CASSLQGAGYEQYF
TRBJ2-7 . . TRBV7-2 TGTGCCAGCAGCCCCCCTAATGAGGGATACGAGCAGTACTTC CASSPPNEGYEQYF
TRBJ2-1 once . TRBV6-5 TGTGCCAGCAGTTACTCTAGCGGCGGGGACAATGAGCAGTTCTTC CASSYSSGGDNEQFF
TRBJ1-2 . . TRBV27 TGTGCCAGCAGTTTAGTCCAGGGGACACTCTATGGCTACACCTTC CASSLVQGTLYGYTF
TRBJ2-5 . TRBD1 TRBV27 TGTGCCAGCAGTCGCAGGCGGGACAGGGGGTTTTGGAGAGAGACCCAGTACTTC CASSRRRDRGFWRETQYF
TRBJ1-1 . . TRBV28 TGTGCCAGCAGTTTCTCGACAGAGTTGAACACTGAAGCTTTCTTT CASSFSTELNTEAFF
TRBJ1-2 . . TRBV13 TGTGCCAGCGGCGACGGGAGGTCTAACTATGGCTACACCTTC CASGDGRSNYGYTF
TRBJ1-6 . . TRBV5-4 TGTGCCAGCAGCTTGTCAGGTGCGTCACCCCTCCACTTT CASSLSGASPLHF
TRBJ2-3 . . TRBV7-9 TGTGCCAGCAGGGGTTGGGCGAAAGATACGCAGTATTTT CASRGWAKDTQYF
TRBJ1-1 . TRBD1 TRBV9 TGTGCCAGCAGCATCACAGGGGGCCTCACTGAAGCTTTCTTT CASSITGGLTEAFF
TRBJ1-6 . . TRBV7-8 TGTGCCAGCAGCCAGACCAGAGGGTCACCCCTCCACTTT CASSQTRGSPLHF
TRBJ1-1 . TRBD1 TRBV6-5 TGTGCCAGCAGTACCGACAGGGGTAGGACCACTGAAGCTTTCTTT CASSTDRGRTTEAFF
TRBJ1-2 . . TRBV5-4 TGTGCCAGCAGCTCCTCGACAGAGCTCTATGGCTACACCTTC CASSSSTELYGYTF
TRBJ1-6 . . TRBV2 TGTGCCAGCTCCCCTCGGGGGTCTCAAGGGAATTCACCCCTCCACTTT CASSPRGSQGNSPLHF
TRBJ1-3 . . TRBV6-6 TGTGCCAGCAGGAAAGGAGGTCCTAGCTCTGGAAACACCATATATTTT CASRKGGPSSGNTIYF
TRBJ1-2 few TRBD1 TRBV6-5 TGTGCCAGCAAAAAAACAGGGGGATTATATGGCTACACCTTC CASKKTGGLYGYTF
TRBJ1-1 . . TRBV27 TGTGCCAGCAGTTTCGCAGGGAGGACTGAAGCTTTCTTT CASSFAGRTEAFF
TRBJ1-1 . . TRBV30 TGTGCCTGGAGTGTAACGGTGAACACTGAAGCTTTCTTT CAWSVTVNTEAFF
TRBJ2-2 . TRBD2 TRBV6-5 TGTGCCAGCCGGGGGGGCCTGACCGGGGAGCTGTTTTTT CASRGGLTGELFF